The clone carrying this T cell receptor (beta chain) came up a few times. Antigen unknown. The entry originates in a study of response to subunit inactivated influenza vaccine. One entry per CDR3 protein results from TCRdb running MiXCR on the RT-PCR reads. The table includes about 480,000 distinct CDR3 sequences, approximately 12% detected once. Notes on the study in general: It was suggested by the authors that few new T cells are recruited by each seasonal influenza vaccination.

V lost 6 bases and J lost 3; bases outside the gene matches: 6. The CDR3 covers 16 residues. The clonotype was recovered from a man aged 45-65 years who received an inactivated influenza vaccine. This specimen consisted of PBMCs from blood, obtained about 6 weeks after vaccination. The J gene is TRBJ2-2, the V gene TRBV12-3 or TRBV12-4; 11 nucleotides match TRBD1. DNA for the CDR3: TGTGCCAGCAGGACCGGGACAGGGGGTTACACCGGGGAGCTGTTTTTT. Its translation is CASRTGTGGYTGELFF.